Listed here are 26 T cell receptor beta chains from one sample, sequenced in a study of multiple sclerosis patients with progressive multifocal leukoencephalopathy. The time point: before natalizumab initiation. Assay used: immunoSEQ multiplex PCR; TCRdb lists only in-frame clones, some missing. Of 25,000 to 30,000 clones in the sample, 88% were seen once. The sequenced material came from PBMCs. These receptors all stem from a human donor with multiple sclerosis.

V is TRBV7-2 and J is TRBJ1-4, with D unresolved. Germline V CDR1 and CDR2: SGHTA, FQGNSA. The CDR3 contains 14 residues. V was clipped by 2 bases and J by 10 bases, with 14 bases between them. Here the CDR3 reads CASSLKWERVKLFF. The CDR3 DNA follows: TGTGCCAGCAGCTTAAAATGGGAGCGGGTAAAACTGTTTTTT. The full variable domain, with the rest looked up from reference TRBV7-2 and TRBJ1-4, is GAGVSQSPSNKVTEKGKDVELRCDPISGHTALYWYRQSLGQGLEFLIYFQGNSAPDKSGLPSDRFSAERTGGSVSTLTIQRTQQEDSAVYLCASSLKWERVKLFFGSGTQLSVL.

The gene calls are TRBV7-9 and TRBJ1-1, with D maybe TRBD1 (6 bases). CDR3 length: 15 residues. Germline loops: CDR1 SEHNR, CDR2 FQNEAQ (reference sequence). V lost 0 bases, J lost 2 bases, and 10 bases lay in between. The CDR3 region is CASSLALGQNTEAFF. CDR3 bases: TGTGCCAGCAGCTTAGCGCTGGGACAAAACACTGAAGCTTTCTTT.

This clone was detected only a few times. V gene TRBV30 combines with J gene TRBJ1-3, with D unresolved. This CDR3 region has 13 residues. Germline CDR1 and CDR2: GTSNPN and SVGIG (reference sequence). Trimming left V 2 bases short and J 8 bases short, with 13 bases between. The CDR3 coding sequence is TGTGCCTGGAGTTGGGGAGGGCCGGACACCATATATTTT. Amino acids: CAWSWGGPDTIYF. The variable domain in full, completed from reference TRBV30 and TRBJ1-3, reads SQTIHQWPATLVQPVGSPLSLECTVEGTSNPNLYWYRQAAGRGLQLLFYSVGIGQISSEVPQNLSASRPQDRQFILSSKKLLLSDSGFYLCAWSWGGPDTIYFGEGSWLTVV.

CDR3 in DNA: TGTGCCAGCAGCCCAACGGAGGACAGGGGGCAAGAGCAGTACTTC. Translation: CASSPTEDRGQEQYF. The rearrangement links TRBV4-2 to TRBJ2-7; 11 bases are a match to TRBD1. CDR3 length: 15 amino acids. Germline V gene lookup returns CDR1 LGHNA and CDR2 YNFKEQ. V lost 4 bases, J lost 7 bases, and 9 bases stayed unmatched.

The chain carries TRBV11-2 and TRBJ2-3, with a possible D match to TRBD2 (6 bases). Trimming took off 5 bases at V and 3 bases at J, with 15 bases between the two ends. This CDR3 spans 15 amino acids. Looked up from germline, CDR1 is SGHAT and CDR2 is FQNNGV. CDR3 sequence: CASSPPKLATDTQYF. CDR3 nucleotide sequence: TGTGCCAGCAGCCCGCCGAAGCTAGCGACAGATACGCAGTATTTT. Complete variable domain (other parts from reference TRBV11-2 and TRBJ2-3): EAGVAQSPRYKIIEKRQSVAFWCNPISGHATLYWYQQILGQGPKLLIQFQNNGVVDDSQLPKDRFSAERLKGVDSTLKIQPAKLEDSAVYLCASSPPKLATDTQYFGPGTRLTVL.

This chain connects TRBV4-2 to TRBJ2-7, with D uncertain. The CDR3 is 13 amino acids. Germline loops: CDR1 LGHNA, CDR2 YNFKEQ. The V end lost 0 bases, the J end lost 3 bases, and 6 bases lay between the germline ends. CDR3 nucleotide sequence: TGTGCCAGCAGCCAAGATGTAAGCTACGAGCAGTACTTC. It is translated as CASSQDVSYEQYF.

This clone showed up just once. The chain links TRBV7-2 to TRBJ1-1; D not resolved. CDR3 size: 13 residues. Between the trimmed V and J ends, which lost 2 bases and 5 bases, there was a span of 9 bases. CDR1 is SGHTA and CDR2 is FQGNSA in the germline V gene. CDR3: CASSLFGMTEAFF. The CDR3 nucleotides read TGTGCCAGCAGCTTATTTGGGATGACTGAAGCTTTCTTT.

This clone showed up just a few times. The chain is built from TRBV6-4 and TRBJ2-3, with 8 bases lining up with TRBD2. In germline, CDR1 is MRHNA, CDR2 SNTAGT. CDR3 size: 15 residues. J lost 4 bases, V lost 0 bases, and 3 bases had no gene match. CDR3 amino acids: CASSDSTGGPDTQYF. As DNA, the CDR3 is TGTGCCAGCAGTGACTCGACGGGGGGGCCAGATACGCAGTATTTT.

The chain joins TRBV5-1 to TRBJ1-2, with D perhaps matching TRBD1 (6 bases). CDR3 length equals 14 residues. With 3 bases removed from V and 6 bases from J, the gap between germline ends came to 15 bases. Germline V gives CDR1 SGHRS, CDR2 YFSETQ. The DNA of the CDR3 is TGCGCCAGCAGCTGGGGGGGCCTTAGGGATGGCTACACCTTC. Protein: CASSWGGLRDGYTF.

This clone was picked up one time. V and J are TRBV7-2 and TRBJ1-4, with 7 bases that match TRBD1. Germline V lookup: CDR1 SGHTA, CDR2 FQGNSA. The CDR3 covers 16 residues. Trimming removed 0 bases from V and 7 bases from J; junction bases left unmatched: 8. In nucleotides, the CDR3 is TGTGCCAGCAGCTTAGCAGGGAGGGGGCGAATTGAAAAACTGTTTTTT. It codes for CASSLAGRGRIEKLFF.

The V call is TRBV7-9, the J call TRBJ2-1; D might be TRBD1 (5 bases). The CDR3 loop spans 11 amino acids. Germline V gene sequence: CDR1 SEHNR, CDR2 FQNEAQ (reference sequence). The V end lost 6 bases, the J end lost 10 bases, and 10 bases lay between the germline ends. The CDR3 coding sequence is TGTGCCAGCAGTGGGGCGCTAGAGCAGTTCTTC. Translating gives CASSGALEQFF.

This chain links TRBV29-1 with TRBJ1-2; D ambiguous. Trimming left V 4 bases short and J 0 bases short, with 12 bases between. The CDR3 is 14 amino acids. Germline-derived CDR1 and CDR2 are SQVTM and ANQGSEA. The CDR3: CSVASRATNYGYTF. The CDR3 DNA reads as TGCAGCGTTGCCAGTCGTGCGACTAACTATGGCTACACCTTC.

The CDR3 region is CASSPYAIPGLAGGPKETQYF. CDR3 bases: TGTGCCAGCAGCCCTTACGCAATTCCGGGACTAGCGGGGGGACCGAAAGAGACCCAGTACTTC. V gene TRBV7-8 combines with J gene TRBJ2-5; 15 nucleotides align to TRBD2. This CDR3 has 21 amino acids. Germline values: CDR1 SGHVS, CDR2 FQNEAQ. V was clipped by 5 bases and J by 3 bases; unmatched bases: 19.

The chain joins TRBV4-1 to TRBJ2-1, with a tentative D call TRBD2 (5 bases). Trimming shortened V by 0 bases and J by 5 bases, and 11 bases separated the two germline ends. This CDR3 contains 15 residues. From germline, CDR1 is MGHRA and CDR2 YSYEKL. CDR3 sequence reads: CASSQERTPHNEQFF. The CDR3 DNA reads as TGCGCCAGCAGCCAAGAGAGGACTCCCCACAATGAGCAGTTCTTC.

The V call is TRBV5-8, the J call TRBJ2-3; a weak D match, TRBD1 (6 bases). Germline assignment: CDR1 SGHTS and CDR2 YDEGEE. The CDR3 extends over 16 amino acids. Trimming took off 4 bases at V and 2 bases at J, with 17 bases between the two ends. The CDR3 sequence: CASSSGQNQITDTQYF. CDR3 nucleotide sequence: TGTGCCAGCAGCAGCGGACAGAACCAAATCACAGATACGCAGTATTTT.

This chain uses TRBV19 with TRBJ2-7; either TRBD1 or TRBD2 may supply D (5 bases each). The CDR3 runs 15 residues. Germline assignment: CDR1 LNHDA and CDR2 SQIVND (reference sequence). The V and J ends lost 7 bases and 3 bases respectively, with 19 bases between them. The CDR3 loop is CASTVGPGRGYEQYF. CDR3 nucleotides: TGTGCCAGTACCGTCGGCCCAGGGAGAGGCTACGAGCAGTACTTC.

This chain joins TRBV5-1 and TRBJ2-7; 14 nucleotides match TRBD2. The CDR3 runs to 17 residues. The ends lost 4 bases at V and 5 bases at J; junction bases unmatched: 11. CDR1 is SGHRS, CDR2 YFSETQ, per germline. The CDR3 coding sequence is TGCGCCAGCAGCCCGGGGACTAGCGGGGGCCCGTCCCACGAGCAGTACTTC. Translation gives CASSPGTSGGPSHEQYF.

This clone has just one count. This rearrangement joins TRBV5-1 to TRBJ2-3; D is perhaps TRBD1 or TRBD2 (5 bases each). Germline CDR1 reads SGHRS; CDR2 reads YFSETQ. There are 16 residues in the CDR3. The V end was cut by 5 bases, the J end by 3 bases, with 19 bases between. The CDR3 is CASRLFGAGWTDTQYF. CDR3 nucleotide sequence: TGCGCCAGCAGGCTCTTCGGGGCTGGTTGGACAGATACGCAGTATTTT.

Only a few counts were recorded for this clone. The J gene is TRBJ1-4, the V gene TRBV9; a weak D match, TRBD1 (5 bases). Germline V CDR1 and CDR2: SGDLS, YYNGEE. The CDR3 is made up of 16 amino acids. V was cut by 4 bases and J by 0 bases, with 13 bases left in between. CDR3 loop: CASSFRGITTNEKLFF. The CDR3 nucleotides read TGTGCCAGCAGCTTCCGGGGCATCACAACTAATGAAAAACTGTTTTTT.

This chain connects TRBV6-1 to TRBJ1-1; TRBD1 might be the D (6 bases). Germline CDR1 reads MNHNS; CDR2 reads SASEGT. CDR3 length: 14 residues. Trimming removed 9 bases at V and 7 bases at J, with 21 bases between. The CDR3 loop reads CASHAGVIRGEAFF. CDR3 DNA sequence: TGTGCCAGTCATGCAGGGGTAATTCGCGGTGAAGCTTTCTTT.

The chain joins TRBV5-4 to TRBJ2-2, with 9 nucleotides matching TRBD1. J was trimmed by 5 bases and V by 1 base; bases with no gene match: 9. Germline loops: CDR1 SGHNT, CDR2 YYREEE (reference sequence). The CDR3 loop spans 17 amino acids. DNA for the CDR3: TGTGCCAGCAGCTTGAGGGTGACAGGGGGGAGGACCGGGGAGCTGTTTTTT. Protein: CASSLRVTGGRTGELFF. The whole variable domain, remainder taken from reference TRBV5-4 and TRBJ2-2, is ETGVTQSPTHLIKTRGQQVTLRCSSQSGHNTVSWYQQALGQGPQFIFQYYREEENGRGNFPPRFSGLQFPNYSSELNVNALELDDSALYLCASSLRVTGGRTGELFFGEGSRLTVL.

This clone was seen only a few times. The CDR3 DNA is TGTGCCAGTAGTATTCGTTGGGGAGCTGGAAACACCATATATTTT. Amino acid sequence: CASSIRWGAGNTIYF. J is TRBJ1-3 and V is TRBV19; D remains unclear. V lost 3 bases and J lost 2, with 11 bases in between. The CDR3 extends over 15 amino acids. The germline CDR1 and CDR2 sequences are LNHDA and SQIVND (reference sequence).

This chain uses TRBV15 with TRBJ2-7; D remains unclear. The germline CDR1 and CDR2 sequences are LNHNV and YYDKDF (reference sequence). Trimming took off 0 bases at V and 4 bases at J, with 7 bases between the two ends. The CDR3 covers 13 residues. CDR3 residues: CATSRDMEYEQYF. DNA of the CDR3: TGTGCCACCAGCAGAGATATGGAGTACGAGCAGTACTTC.

This clone was observed once. The chain joins TRBV19 to TRBJ2-3, with D unclear. Trimming pared 3 bases from V and 3 bases from J, leaving 10 bases between. Germline V gene lookup returns CDR1 LNHDA and CDR2 SQIVND (reference sequence). This CDR3 region has 14 residues. CDR3 region: CASSMRTGTDTQYF. The DNA for the CDR3 is TGTGCCAGTAGTATGCGAACTGGGACAGATACGCAGTATTTT.

As to this clone: Other DNA sequences in the same sample also yield this CDR3. This sequence joins TRBV7-3 and TRBJ2-2; weak D call: TRBD2 (5 bases). CDR1 is SGHTA, CDR2 FQGTGA, per germline. Trimming pared 2 bases from V and 6 bases from J, leaving 7 bases between. The CDR3 has 13 amino acids. The CDR3 DNA reads as TGTGCCAGCAGCTTAGAGGGTTCCGGGGAGCTGTTTTTT. The encoded protein is CASSLEGSGELFF.

The chain couples TRBV6-5 to TRBJ1-2; TRBD1 is a possible D gene (6 bases). Germline CDR1 and CDR2: MNHEY and SVGAGI. Trimming cost V 6 bases and J 3 bases, with 11 bases left between them. The length of the CDR3 is 13 residues. The CDR3 coding sequence is TGTGCCAGCAGCCGGAGGGGGGACTATGGCTACACCTTC. Residues: CASSRRGDYGYTF.